This TCR beta chain is from a study of cytomegalovirus exposure and HLA in healthy donors. A multiplex PCR was run with 60 Vbeta primers and 13 Jbeta primers. Assay: immunoSEQ multiplex PCR; the TCRdb copy retains only in-frame clones and omits some. The repertoire holds 130,000 to 150,000 clones, with about three fifths as singletons. Points on this clone: Its antigen is unknown.

Points from the study as a whole: Cytomegalovirus-associated status was assigned to some 180 TCR beta chains. Most likely, a cluster of highly shared sequence variants arose as a sequencing artifact.

The CDR3 is 13 amino acids. The ends were cut back, 0 bases at V and 4 bases at J, with 5 bases in the middle. Germline CDR1 and CDR2: SGHNT and YYREEE (reference sequence). Each donor was healthy, and each was a bone marrow donor. The sequenced sample consisted of PBMCs. The V and J genes are TRBV5-4 and TRBJ1-5; the D is unclear. This clonotype was obtained from a young woman in good health and CMV-seropositive. As DNA, the CDR3 is TGTGCCAGCAGCTTGGCCGGGAATCAGCCCCAGCATTTT. Its translation is CASSLAGNQPQHF.